One and the same sample provided the 18 T cell receptor beta chains below, sequenced in a study of T cells of healthy individuals. Each CDR3 protein gets one entry after TCRdb re-called the 5' RACE reads with MiXCR. The profile shows some 69,000 distinct CDR3 sequences, roughly 15% of them singletons. These receptors were obtained from a human donor in good health.

This clonotype occurred many times. The genes are TRBV7-9 and TRBJ1-5; D not resolved. CDR3 size: 13 residues. The germline gives CDR1 SEHNR, CDR2 FQNEAQ (reference sequence). V lost 3 bases to trimming and J lost 7 bases, with 10 bases between them. The CDR3 DNA sequence: TGTGCCAGCAGCTTGAGGCGCGAGCAGCCCCAGCATTTT. Amino acids: CASSLRREQPQHF.

Concerning this clonotype itself: Given a much more abundant clone one base away, this may be a read error. The V and J genes are TRBV7-2 and TRBJ1-5; D remains unclear. CDR3 length equals 14 residues. Germline-derived CDR1 and CDR2 are SGHTA and FQGNSA. DNA of the CDR3: TGTGCCAGCAGCTTAGATCGTGGCAATCAGCCCCAGAATTTT. This translates into CASSLDRGNQPQNF.

This clonotype came up a few times. The chain carries TRBV3-1 and TRBJ1-5, with D perhaps matching TRBD1 (5 bases). The CDR3 totals 15 residues. The germline gives CDR1 LGHDT, CDR2 YNNKEL (reference sequence). V gave up 1 base and J gave up 5 bases, with 12 bases separating them. The CDR3 sequence: CASSQVFGGDQPQHF. CDR3 in DNA: TGTGCCAGCAGCCAAGTTTTCGGGGGGGATCAGCCCCAGCATTTT.

This clonotype was recorded many times. The rearrangement uses TRBV13 and TRBJ2-7; D may be TRBD2 (5 bases). CDR3 length equals 14 residues. V was cut by 6 bases and J by 2 bases, with 14 bases left in between. Germline V gives CDR1 PRHDT, CDR2 FYEKMQ (reference sequence). CDR3 coding DNA: TGTGCCAGCAGTAATGACTCTAGCCCCTACGAGCAGTACTTC. The encoded protein is CASSNDSSPYEQYF.

This clonotype came up many times. The genes are TRBV20-1 and TRBJ2-5; maybe TRBD1 (5 bases). Germline values: CDR1 DFQATT, CDR2 SNEGSKA (reference sequence). The CDR3 spans 12 residues. V lost 2 bases and J 2 bases, leaving 6 bases between the germline ends. In nucleotides, the CDR3 is TGCAGTGCTAGAAGGGGTCAAGAGACCCAGTACTTC. As protein: CSARRGQETQYF.

The rearrangement links TRBV7-2 to TRBJ2-3, with D maybe TRBD1 (6 bases). CDR3 length: 15 amino acids. V was pared by 1 base and J by 1 base, with 9 bases between. Germline CDR1 is SGHTA and CDR2 is FQGNSA. The CDR3 reads CASSLDRVRTDTQYF. The CDR3 bases are TGTGCCAGCAGCTTAGACAGGGTTCGCACAGATACGCAGTATTTT.

This clonotype was seen ten or more times. V is TRBV9 and J is TRBJ2-3; the match to TRBD2 covers 7 bases. Trimming removed 0 bases from V and 5 bases from J; junction bases left unmatched: 6. The CDR3 contains 15 residues. The germline V gene encodes CDR1 SGDLS and CDR2 YYNGEE. DNA for the CDR3: TGTGCCAGCAGCGTAGCGGGAGGATTGGGAGATACGCAGTATTTT. This encodes CASSVAGGLGDTQYF.

The chain couples TRBV11-2 to TRBJ2-3, with D uncertain. Trimming left V 0 bases short and J 2 bases short, with 9 bases between. The CDR3 extends over 15 amino acids. Germline CDR1 is SGHAT and CDR2 is FQNNGV. Here the CDR3 reads CASSLEGSATDTQYF. CDR3 coding DNA: TGTGCCAGCAGCTTAGAGGGGTCTGCCACAGATACGCAGTATTTT.

J is TRBJ2-7 and V is TRBV7-9; D may correspond to TRBD1 or TRBD2 (5 bases each). V lost 1 base to trimming and J lost 6 bases, with 19 bases between them. Germline V lookup: CDR1 SEHNR, CDR2 FQNEAQ (reference sequence). The CDR3 runs 16 residues. The CDR3: CASSLGYSGTASEQYF. DNA for the CDR3: TGTGCCAGCAGCTTAGGATATTCCGGGACCGCGAGCGAGCAGTACTTC.

The chain links TRBV27 to TRBJ2-1; perhaps TRBD1 as D (5 bases). The CDR3 loop spans 16 amino acids. V lost 0 bases, J lost 7 bases, and 16 bases lay in between. Germline loops: CDR1 MNHEY, CDR2 SMNVEV (reference sequence). The CDR3: CASSLSGWGKGNEQFF. CDR3 DNA: TGTGCCAGCAGTTTATCGGGCTGGGGAAAGGGGAATGAGCAGTTCTTC.

A few counts support this clonotype. The chain employs TRBV20-1 and TRBJ1-5; D might be TRBD1 (5 bases). The CDR3 loop spans 13 amino acids. Germline V gene data show CDR1 as DFQATT and CDR2 as SNEGSKA (reference sequence). Deletions cut 1 base from V and 6 bases from J, with 10 bases between. CDR3 bases: TGCAGTGCTAGAGTCGACAGTGTTCAGCCCCAGCATTTT. Its translation: CSARVDSVQPQHF.

V and J are TRBV6-2 or TRBV6-3 and TRBJ2-3, with TRBD2 identical over 11 bases. The trim removed 7 bases at V and 2 bases at J, leaving 8 bases unmatched. Germline-derived CDR1 and CDR2 are MNHEY and SVGEGT. CDR3 length: 16 residues. As DNA, the CDR3 is TGTGCCAGCAAACCCGGGACTAGCGGATTCACAGATACGCAGTATTTT. Its translation: CASKPGTSGFTDTQYF.

This clonotype came up many times. The rearrangement uses TRBV12-2 and TRBJ1-3; the table names TRBD1, a call not compared with the DNA. TRBV12-2 is a pseudogene. The CDR3 loop spans 18 amino acids. In DNA, the CDR3 is TGTGCAAGTCGCTTAGGAAAAGATGGCAGGGGACGTGGAAACACCATATATTTT. Amino acids: CASRLGKDGRGRGNTIYF.

The V call is TRBV12-5, the J call TRBJ2-7; D is undetermined. The germline V and J ends were trimmed by 2 bases and 5 bases, with 10 bases remaining between them. The CDR3 extends over 13 amino acids. Germline V CDR1 and CDR2: LGHNT, FRNRAP. This CDR3 reads CASGLPGGNEQYF. In DNA, the CDR3 is TGTGCTAGTGGTTTGCCCGGTGGGAACGAGCAGTACTTC. Complete variable domain (other parts from reference TRBV12-5 and TRBJ2-7): DARVTQTPRHKVTEMGQEVTMRCQPILGHNTVFWYRQTMMQGLELLAYFRNRAPLDDSGMPKDRFSAEMPDATLATLKIQPSEPRDSAVYFCASGLPGGNEQYFGPGTRLTVT.

The genes are TRBV6-5 and TRBJ2-2; D is ambiguous. With 1 base removed from V and 1 base from J, the gap between germline ends came to 7 bases. The CDR3 is 15 amino acids. CDR1 is MNHEY, CDR2 SVGAGI, per germline. Written as DNA, the CDR3 is TGTGCCAGCAGTTACTTCCCCGGGAACACCGGGGAGCTGTTTTTT. Amino acids: CASSYFPGNTGELFF.

This clonotype was counted ten times or more. This chain links TRBV4-2 with TRBJ2-1; 8 nucleotides agree with TRBD2. CDR3 length: 15 amino acids. From germline, CDR1 is LGHNA and CDR2 YNFKEQ. The junction had 3 bases not matched to a gene; V was cut back by 1 base and J by 4 bases. CDR3 coding DNA: TGTGCCAGCAGCCAAGGACTAGCGTCATACAATGAGCAGTTCTTC. Its translation: CASSQGLASYNEQFF.

V is TRBV5-1 and J is TRBJ2-1; 9 bases line up with TRBD1. Germline CDR1 SGHRS, CDR2 YFSETQ. Trimming removed 0 bases from V and 4 bases from J; junction bases left unmatched: 2. CDR3 length: 15 residues. The CDR3 DNA follows: TGCGCCAGCAGCTTGGGGGACAGGGTGTACAATGAGCAGTTCTTC. Protein sequence: CASSLGDRVYNEQFF.

The chain recombines TRBV6-1 with TRBJ2-6, with D possibly TRBD1 on 5 matching bases. The V end lost 7 bases, the J end lost 4 bases, and 17 bases lay between the germline ends. The germline V gene encodes CDR1 MNHNS and CDR2 SASEGT. This CDR3 is built from 16 residues. In DNA, the CDR3 is TGTGCCAGCACCAGGGCTCCTCCCTTAGGGGCCAACGTCCTGACTTTC. Its protein product is CASTRAPPLGANVLTF.